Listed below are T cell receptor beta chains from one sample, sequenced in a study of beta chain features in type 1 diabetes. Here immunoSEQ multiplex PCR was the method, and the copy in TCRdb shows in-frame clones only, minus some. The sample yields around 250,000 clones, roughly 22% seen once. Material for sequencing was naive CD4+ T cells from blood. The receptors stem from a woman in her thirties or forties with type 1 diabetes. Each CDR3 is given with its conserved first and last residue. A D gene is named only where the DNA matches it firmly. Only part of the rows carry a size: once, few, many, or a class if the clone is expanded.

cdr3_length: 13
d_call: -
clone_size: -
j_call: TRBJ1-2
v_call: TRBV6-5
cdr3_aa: CASSYDLWSGYTF
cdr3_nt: TGTGCCAGCAGTTACGATTTGTGGAGCGGCTACACCTTC

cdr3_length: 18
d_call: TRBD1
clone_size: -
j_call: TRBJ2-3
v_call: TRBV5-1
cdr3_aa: CASSPIGKSGGGSDTQYF
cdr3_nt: TGCGCCAGCAGTCCCATCGGCAAATCAGGGGGCGGATCAGATACGCAGTATTTT

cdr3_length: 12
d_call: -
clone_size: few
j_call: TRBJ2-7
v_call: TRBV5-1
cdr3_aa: CASSWQGYEQYF
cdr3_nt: TGCGCCAGCAGCTGGCAGGGCTACGAGCAGTACTTC

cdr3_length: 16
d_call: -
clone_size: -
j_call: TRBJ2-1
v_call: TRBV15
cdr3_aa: CATSRVPVRDYNEQFF
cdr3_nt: TGTGCCACCAGCAGAGTCCCAGTGAGGGACTACAATGAGCAGTTCTTC

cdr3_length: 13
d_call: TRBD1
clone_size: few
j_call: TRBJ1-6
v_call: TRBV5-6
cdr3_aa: CASSWDSMTPLHF
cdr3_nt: TGTGCCAGCAGCTGGGACAGTATGACACCCCTCCACTTT

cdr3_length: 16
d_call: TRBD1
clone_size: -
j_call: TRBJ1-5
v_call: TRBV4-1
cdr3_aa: CASSQGAGGNNQPQHF
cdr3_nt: TGCGCCAGCAGCCAAGGAGCAGGGGGTAACAATCAGCCCCAGCATTTT

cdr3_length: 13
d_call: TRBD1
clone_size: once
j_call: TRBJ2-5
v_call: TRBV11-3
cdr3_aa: CASSPRTGETQYF
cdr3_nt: TGTGCCAGCAGCCCGCGGACAGGAGAGACCCAGTACTTC

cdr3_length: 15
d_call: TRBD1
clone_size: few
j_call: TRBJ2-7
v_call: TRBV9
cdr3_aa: CASSVDGTASYEQYF
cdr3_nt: TGTGCCAGCAGCGTAGACGGGACAGCAAGTTACGAGCAGTACTTC

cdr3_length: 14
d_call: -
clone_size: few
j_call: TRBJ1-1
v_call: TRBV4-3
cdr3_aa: CASSQARLNTEAFF
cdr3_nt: TGCGCCAGCAGCCAAGCCAGGCTGAACACTGAAGCTTTCTTT

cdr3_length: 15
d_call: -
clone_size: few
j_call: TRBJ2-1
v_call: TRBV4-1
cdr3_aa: CASSPGLQEVNEQFF
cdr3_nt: TGCGCCAGCAGCCCGGGACTCCAGGAGGTAAATGAGCAGTTCTTC

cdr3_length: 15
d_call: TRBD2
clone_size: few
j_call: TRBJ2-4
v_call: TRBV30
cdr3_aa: CAWSGLAGAKNIQYF
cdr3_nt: TGTGCCTGGAGCGGACTAGCGGGAGCCAAAAACATTCAGTACTTC

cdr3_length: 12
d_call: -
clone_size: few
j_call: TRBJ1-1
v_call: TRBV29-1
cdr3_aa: CSPGVLGTEAFF
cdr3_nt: TGCAGCCCCGGGGTCTTGGGCACTGAAGCTTTCTTT

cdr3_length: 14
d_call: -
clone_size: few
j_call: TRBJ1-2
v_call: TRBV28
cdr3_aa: CASSPTAGAYGYTF
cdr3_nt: TGTGCCAGCAGCCCGACCGCAGGGGCCTATGGCTACACCTTC

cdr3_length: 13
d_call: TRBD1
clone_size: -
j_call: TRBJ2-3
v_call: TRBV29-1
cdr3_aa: CSVGQGTSDTQYF
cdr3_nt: TGCAGCGTTGGACAGGGGACCTCAGATACGCAGTATTTT

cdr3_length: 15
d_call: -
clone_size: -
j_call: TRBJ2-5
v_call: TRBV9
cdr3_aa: CASSGGQMRGETQYF
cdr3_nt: TGTGCCAGCAGCGGGGGGCAAATGAGGGGAGAGACCCAGTACTTC

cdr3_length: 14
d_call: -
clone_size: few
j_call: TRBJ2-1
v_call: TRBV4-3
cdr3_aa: CASSQDPSINEQFF
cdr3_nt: TGCGCCAGCAGCCAAGATCCCAGTATCAATGAGCAGTTCTTC

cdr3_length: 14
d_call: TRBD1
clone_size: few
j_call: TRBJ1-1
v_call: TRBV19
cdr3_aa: CASSIQGANTEAFF
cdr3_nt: TGTGCCAGTAGTATCCAGGGGGCGAACACTGAAGCTTTCTTT

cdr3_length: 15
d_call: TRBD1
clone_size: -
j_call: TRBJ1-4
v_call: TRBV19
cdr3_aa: CASTLDRGSGEKLFF
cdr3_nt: TGTGCCAGTACCCTAGACAGGGGGTCTGGTGAAAAACTGTTTTTT

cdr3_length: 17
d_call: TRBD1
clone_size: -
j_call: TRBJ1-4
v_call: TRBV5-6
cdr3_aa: CASSFIDRGTTNEKLFF
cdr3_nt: TGTGCCAGCAGCTTCATAGACAGGGGTACAACTAATGAAAAACTGTTTTTT

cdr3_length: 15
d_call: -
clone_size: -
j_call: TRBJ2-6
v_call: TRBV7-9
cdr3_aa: CASSLGASGANVLTF
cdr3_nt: TGTGCCAGCAGCTTAGGGGCTTCTGGGGCCAACGTCCTGACTTTC

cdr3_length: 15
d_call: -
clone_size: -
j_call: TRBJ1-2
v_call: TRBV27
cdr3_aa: CASSPRKESNYGYTF
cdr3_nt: TGTGCCAGCAGTCCGCGAAAAGAGTCAAACTATGGCTACACCTTC

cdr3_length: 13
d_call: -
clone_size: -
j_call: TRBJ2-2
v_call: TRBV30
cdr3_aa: CAWSRTGPGELFF
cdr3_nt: TGTGCCTGGAGTAGAACAGGGCCCGGGGAGCTGTTTTTT

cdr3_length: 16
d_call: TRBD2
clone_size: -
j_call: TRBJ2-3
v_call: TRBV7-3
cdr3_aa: CASSLGGGRSTDTQYF
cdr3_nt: TGTGCCAGCAGCTTAGGAGGCGGGAGGAGCACAGATACGCAGTATTTT

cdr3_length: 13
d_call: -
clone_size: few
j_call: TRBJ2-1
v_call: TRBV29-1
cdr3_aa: CSVPWSSYNEQFF
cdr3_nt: TGCAGCGTCCCCTGGAGCTCCTACAATGAGCAGTTCTTC

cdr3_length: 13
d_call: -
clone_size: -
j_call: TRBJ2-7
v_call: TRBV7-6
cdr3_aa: CASSWTETYEQYF
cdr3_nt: TGTGCCAGCAGCTGGACTGAGACCTACGAGCAGTACTTC

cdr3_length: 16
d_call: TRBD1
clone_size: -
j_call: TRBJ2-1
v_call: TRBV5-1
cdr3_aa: CASSFLDRGVYNEQFF
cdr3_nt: TGCGCCAGCAGCTTCTTGGACAGGGGAGTCTACAATGAGCAGTTCTTC

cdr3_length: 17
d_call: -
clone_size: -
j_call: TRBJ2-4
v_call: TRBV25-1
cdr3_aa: CASSERGRGTDRDIQYF
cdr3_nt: TGTGCCAGCAGTGAACGGGGGAGGGGGACGGACAGGGACATTCAGTACTTC

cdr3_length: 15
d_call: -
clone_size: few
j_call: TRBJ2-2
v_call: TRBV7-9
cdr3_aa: CASSLAGTNTGELFF
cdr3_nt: TGTGCCAGCAGCTTGGCGGGAACGAACACCGGGGAGCTGTTTTTT

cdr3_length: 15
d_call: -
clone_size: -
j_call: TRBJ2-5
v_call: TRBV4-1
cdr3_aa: CASSQELGGGETQYF
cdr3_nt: TGCGCCAGCAGCCAAGAGTTGGGTGGAGGGGAGACCCAGTACTTC

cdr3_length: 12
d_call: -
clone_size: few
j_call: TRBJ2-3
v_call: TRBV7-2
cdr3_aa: CASSSYTDTQYF
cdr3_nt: TGTGCCAGCAGCTCCTACACAGATACGCAGTATTTT

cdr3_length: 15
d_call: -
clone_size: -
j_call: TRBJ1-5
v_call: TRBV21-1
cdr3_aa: CASSSGHWGNQPQHF
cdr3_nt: TGTGCCAGCAGCTCTGGGCACTGGGGCAATCAGCCCCAGCATTTT

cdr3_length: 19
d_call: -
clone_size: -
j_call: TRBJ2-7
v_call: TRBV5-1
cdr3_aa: CASSFPPLDRSLPIYEQYF
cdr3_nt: TGCGCCAGCAGCTTTCCCCCACTCGACAGGTCCCTCCCCATCTACGAGCAGTACTTC

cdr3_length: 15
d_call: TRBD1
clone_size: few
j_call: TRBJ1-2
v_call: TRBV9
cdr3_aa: CASSGRDRAYYGYTF
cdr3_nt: TGTGCCAGCAGCGGCCGGGACAGGGCTTACTATGGCTACACCTTC

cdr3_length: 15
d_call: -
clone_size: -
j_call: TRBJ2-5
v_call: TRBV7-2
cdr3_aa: CASSPRTMGGETQYF
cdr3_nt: TGTGCCAGCAGCCCCCGGACTATGGGTGGAGAGACCCAGTACTTC

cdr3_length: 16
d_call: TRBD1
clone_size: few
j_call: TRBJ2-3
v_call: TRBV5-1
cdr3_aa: CASSWRGQGDEDTQYF
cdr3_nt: TGCGCCAGCAGCTGGAGGGGACAGGGGGATGAAGATACGCAGTATTTT

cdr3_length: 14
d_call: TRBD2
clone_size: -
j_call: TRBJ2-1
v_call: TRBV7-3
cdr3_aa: CASTLDAAGDEQFF
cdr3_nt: TGTGCCAGCACCTTAGACGCGGCGGGGGATGAGCAGTTCTTC

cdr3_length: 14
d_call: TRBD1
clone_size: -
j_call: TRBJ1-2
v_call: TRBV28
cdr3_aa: CASSPSLRGRGYTF
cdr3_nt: TGTGCCAGCAGTCCTTCTCTCAGGGGGAGAGGCTACACCTTC

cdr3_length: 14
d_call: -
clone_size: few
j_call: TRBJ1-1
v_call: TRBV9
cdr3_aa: CASSVTSRATEAFF
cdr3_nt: TGTGCCAGCAGCGTTACCTCCCGAGCCACTGAAGCTTTCTTT

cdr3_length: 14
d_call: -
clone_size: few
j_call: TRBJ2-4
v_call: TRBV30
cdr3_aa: CAWNRHQGKNIQYF
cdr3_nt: TGTGCCTGGAATAGACACCAGGGCAAAAACATTCAGTACTTC

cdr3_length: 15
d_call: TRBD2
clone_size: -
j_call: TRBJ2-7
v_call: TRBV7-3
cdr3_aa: CASSPSGGPVGEQYF
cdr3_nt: TGTGCCAGCAGCCCGAGCGGGGGACCTGTGGGCGAGCAGTACTTC